One sample yielded the 22 T cell receptor beta chains listed below, sequenced in a study of control samples from healthy donors and cancer patients. The table came from immunoSEQ multiplex PCR; TCRdb's copy has only in-frame clones and leaves some out. The data show around 80,000 clones, with around 87% seen just once and roughly a fifth held by the top ten. Material: blood. These TCRs come from a man aged 50 to 60 in good health.

This chain links TRBV7-2 with TRBJ2-1; 8 bases agree with TRBD1. CDR1 is SGHTA, CDR2 FQGNSA, per germline. This CDR3 spans 14 amino acids. With V trimmed by 0 bases and J by 11 bases, 6 bases remained unmatched. The CDR3 DNA is TGTGCCAGCAGCTTAGCGTCAGGGACAGGCCAGCAGTTCTTC. This translates into CASSLASGTGQQFF.

Only one count was recorded for this clone. CDR3 in amino acids: CASSLAGPLNTEAFF. The CDR3 bases are TGTGCCAGCAGCTTAGCGGGCCCACTGAACACTGAAGCTTTCTTT. The V and J genes are TRBV11-1 and TRBJ1-1, with D uncertain. This CDR3 is 15 amino acids long. The germline V and J ends were trimmed by 0 bases and 0 bases, with 8 bases remaining between them. CDR1 is SGHAT, CDR2 FQDESV, per germline (reference sequence).

This chain connects TRBV19 to TRBJ2-5; 15 positions match TRBD2. Trimming cost V 5 bases and J 5 bases; bases outside gene matches: 6. This CDR3 contains 16 residues. CDR1 and CDR2 from the germline V gene are LNHDA and SQIVND (reference sequence). The CDR3 sequence: CASSGTSGGYVETQYF. The DNA for the CDR3 is TGTGCCAGTAGTGGGACTAGCGGGGGGTATGTGGAGACCCAGTACTTC.

In regard to this clone: Other DNA sequences within the sample encode an identical CDR3. The V gene is TRBV5-5, the J gene TRBJ2-1, with 7 bases matching TRBD2. The CDR3 loop spans 13 amino acids. Trimming took 5 bases from V and 8 from J; bases not matched to a gene: 7. CDR1 and CDR2 from the germline V gene are SGHKS and YYEKEE (reference sequence). The CDR3, as DNA: TGTGCCAGCAGTAACCGGGGGGTCGATGAGCAGTTCTTC. The encoded protein is CASSNRGVDEQFF.

The chain employs TRBV6-2 or TRBV6-3 and TRBJ2-1; TRBD1 matches at 8 bases. CDR1 and CDR2 (germline): MNHEY, SVGEGT. This CDR3 contains 16 residues. After removal of 3 bases from V and 4 bases from J, the junction contained 8 bases not matched to a gene. The CDR3 nucleotides are TGTGCCAGCAGTTATTATTTGCAGGGGGCTTACAATGAGCAGTTCTTC. Protein product: CASSYYLQGAYNEQFF.

The V gene is TRBV7-8, the J gene TRBJ2-1; TRBD1 agrees at 9 bases. With 6 bases clipped from V and 3 bases from J, the junction kept 3 bases outside the gene matches. Germline V gene lookup returns CDR1 SGHVS and CDR2 FQNEAQ. CDR3 length: 14 amino acids. The CDR3 DNA reads as TGTGCCAGCAGACGGACAGGGGACTACAATGAGCAGTTCTTC. Translating gives CASRRTGDYNEQFF.

V is TRBV2 and J is TRBJ1-1; D unresolved. The V gene lost 8 bases and the J gene lost 1 base, with 8 bases spanning the gap. Germline V CDR1 and CDR2: SNHLY, FYNNEI. The CDR3 runs 12 residues. CDR3 nucleotides: TGTGCCAGCTACCTACAGAACACTGAAGCTTTCTTT. Its translation: CASYLQNTEAFF.

The chain links TRBV4-3 to TRBJ1-2; no reliable D call. V shed 0 bases and J shed 4 bases, with 12 bases lying between them. The germline CDR1 and CDR2 sequences are LGHNA and YSLEER. There are 15 residues in the CDR3. The CDR3 DNA reads as TGCGCCAGCAGCCAAGAAGGTCCTGGTCTCTATGGCTACACCTTC. This gives the protein CASSQEGPGLYGYTF.

V and J are TRBV18 and TRBJ1-3, with 8 bases identical to TRBD1. The V segment lost 4 bases and the J segment 3 bases; nucleotides outside the gene matches: 17. Germline V gives CDR1 KGHSH, CDR2 LQKENI. The CDR3 runs to 19 residues. The CDR3 loop is CASSRRTGSVTEVGNTIYF. The CDR3 DNA follows: TGTGCCAGCTCACGTCGGACAGGGAGTGTTACGGAGGTTGGAAACACCATATATTTT.

The gene calls are TRBV5-6 and TRBJ1-1, with D hard to call. The V end was cut by 1 base, the J end by 1 base, with 14 bases between. The CDR3 is 16 residues long. Germline-derived CDR1 and CDR2 are SGHDT and YYEEEE. The CDR3 coding sequence is TGTGCCAGCAGCTTGCGTCACGACATTACGAACACTGAAGCTTTCTTT. This gives the protein CASSLRHDITNTEAFF.

The V gene is TRBV24-1, the J gene TRBJ2-5; 12 bases match TRBD1. Germline V lookup: CDR1 KGHDR, CDR2 SFDVKD. This CDR3 spans 15 amino acids. Unmatched junction bases numbered 9, after V lost 9 bases and J lost 5 bases. This CDR3 is CATGPGQGAKETQYF. The DNA of the CDR3 is TGTGCCACCGGGCCGGGACAGGGGGCGAAGGAGACCCAGTACTTC.

The chain joins TRBV6-5 to TRBJ2-1; TRBD1 aligns across 9 bases. Trimming at V came to 6 bases and at J to 7 bases, leaving 10 bases not matched to a gene. Germline assignment: CDR1 MNHEY and CDR2 SVGAGI. CDR3 length: 15 amino acids. The CDR3 sequence is CASRDRGPHGNEQFF. CDR3 in DNA: TGTGCCAGCAGGGACAGGGGACCCCACGGTAATGAGCAGTTCTTC.

This chain connects TRBV5-6 to TRBJ1-2, with 9 nucleotides matching TRBD1. This CDR3 has 14 amino acids. The ends lost 3 bases at V and 3 bases at J; junction bases unmatched: 3. CDR1 and CDR2 from the germline V gene are SGHDT and YYEEEE. DNA for the CDR3: TGTGCCAGCAGCTACCGGGACAGGGACTATGGCTACACCTTC. It encodes CASSYRDRDYGYTF.

This chain uses TRBV6-4 with TRBJ2-2; 7 nucleotides match TRBD1. This CDR3 has 16 amino acids. CDR1 is MRHNA, CDR2 SNTAGT, per germline. Germline trimming cut 5 bases from V and 2 bases from J; bases unmatched to any gene: 8. The DNA for the CDR3 is TGTGCCAGCAGTCCCCCCGGGACAGCTAACACCGGGGAGCTGTTTTTT. It specifies CASSPPGTANTGELFF.

This chain joins TRBV18 and TRBJ1-1; D is uncertain. Germline V gives CDR1 KGHSH, CDR2 LQKENI. The V end was cut by 3 bases, the J end by 3 bases, with 11 bases between. The CDR3 is 14 residues long. The DNA for the CDR3 is TGTGCCAGCTCACCTATCTCCGGGGACACTGAAGCTTTCTTT. This codes for CASSPISGDTEAFF. Complete variable domain (other parts from reference TRBV18 and TRBJ1-1): NAGVMQNPRHLVRRRGQEARLRCSPMKGHSHVYWYRQLPEEGLKFMVYLQKENIIDESGMPKERFSAEFPKEGPSILRIQQVVRGDSAAYFCASSPISGDTEAFFGQGTRLTVV.

This clone came up a few times. The rearrangement links TRBV5-8 to TRBJ1-6; D is undetermined. Trimming cost V 4 bases and J 9 bases, with 17 bases left between them. From germline, CDR1 is SGHTS and CDR2 YDEGEE. The CDR3 is 15 amino acids. CDR3 loop: CASSDGYPLRSPLHF. CDR3 DNA: TGTGCCAGCAGCGATGGCTACCCTCTGCGTTCACCCCTCCACTTT.

The V and J genes are TRBV5-5 and TRBJ2-3; a weak D match, TRBD2 (5 bases). Germline CDR1 is SGHKS and CDR2 is YYEKEE (reference sequence). With 1 base removed from V and 3 bases from J, the gap between germline ends came to 12 bases. CDR3 length: 15 residues. CDR3 sequence: CASSLSLAWTDTQYF. In DNA form, the CDR3 reads TGTGCCAGCAGCTTGTCGCTAGCTTGGACAGATACGCAGTATTTT.

The V and J genes are TRBV9 and TRBJ2-2, with D maybe TRBD1 (5 bases). V lost 0 bases, J lost 6 bases, and 12 bases lay in between. This CDR3 has 15 amino acids. The germline gives CDR1 SGDLS, CDR2 YYNGEE. The chain's CDR3 is CASSVDGRVAGELFF. In nucleotides, the CDR3 is TGTGCCAGCAGCGTAGACGGCAGGGTGGCCGGGGAGCTGTTTTTT.

The genes are TRBV5-8 and TRBJ2-6; TRBD1 is a possible D gene (6 bases). This CDR3 region has 14 residues. CDR1 SGHTS and CDR2 YDEGEE come from the germline V gene. Trimming took off 6 bases at V and 0 bases at J, with 7 bases between the two ends. The chain's CDR3 is CASNRDSGANVLTF. CDR3 DNA sequence: TGTGCCAGCAACAGGGACTCTGGGGCCAACGTCCTGACTTTC.

V and J are TRBV30 and TRBJ1-1; no reliable D call. The CDR3 sequence is 12 residues long. Germline CDR1 reads GTSNPN; CDR2 reads SVGIG (reference sequence). Trimming left V 2 bases short and J 4 bases short, with 8 bases between. CDR3 loop: CAWSPVGTEAFF. CDR3 bases: TGTGCCTGGAGTCCCGTCGGCACTGAAGCTTTCTTT. Variable domain in full (rest from reference TRBV30 and TRBJ1-1): SQTIHQWPATLVQPVGSPLSLECTVEGTSNPNLYWYRQAAGRGLQLLFYSVGIGQISSEVPQNLSASRPQDRQFILSSKKLLLSDSGFYLCAWSPVGTEAFFGQGTRLTVV.

The gene calls are TRBV3-1 (or the pseudogene TRBV3-2) and TRBJ1-4; TRBD1 agrees at 7 bases. This CDR3 is 14 amino acids long. Per germline, CDR1 LGHDT and CDR2 YNNKEL (reference sequence). With V trimmed by 4 bases and J by 5 bases, 4 bases remained unmatched. The CDR3 bases are TGTGCCAGCAGCCTGGGACAGAGAAATGAAAAACTGTTTTTT. It translates to CASSLGQRNEKLFF.

The V gene is TRBV2, the J gene TRBJ2-1; 9 nucleotides line up with TRBD1. The CDR3 sequence is 19 residues long. Germline V lookup: CDR1 SNHLY, CDR2 FYNNEI. The junction had 18 bases not matched to a gene; V was cut back by 5 bases and J by 4 bases. CDR3 DNA: TGTGCCAGCAGTACCTTAGGGGGTATAACAGGGGGCGATTACAATGAGCAGTTCTTC. Translating gives CASSTLGGITGGDYNEQFF.